The 17 T cell receptor beta chains below all came from one sample that was sequenced in a study of graft-versus-host responses after intestinal transplantation. Using immunoSEQ multiplex PCR, the repertoire was profiled, and TCRdb retains in-frame clones only, with some absent. The sample lists tens of thousands of clones, 89% occurring once. The material was PBMCs, obtained around 68 days after intestinal transplantation. Receptors were obtained from a human patient who received an intestinal transplant, so some T cells may come from the graft donor.

This chain connects TRBV9 to TRBJ2-3; a possible D gene is TRBD2 (6 bases). This CDR3 has 15 amino acids. Per the germline V gene, CDR1 is SGDLS and CDR2 is YYNGEE. Trimming shortened V by 4 bases and J by 4 bases, and 16 bases separated the two germline ends. The CDR3 bases are TGTGCCAGCAGCACCACCGGGACTCGCCCAGATACGCAGTATTTT. Its translation is CASSTTGTRPDTQYF.

J is TRBJ1-1 and V is TRBV30; no firm D call. The length of the CDR3 is 12 residues. V lost 0 bases and J lost 0, with 2 bases in between. In germline, CDR1 is GTSNPN, CDR2 SVGIG (reference sequence). CDR3: CAWSVLNTEAFF. The CDR3 DNA follows: TGTGCCTGGAGTGTACTGAACACTGAAGCTTTCTTT. Full variable domain (rest looked up from reference TRBV30 and TRBJ1-1): SQTIHQWPATLVQPVGSPLSLECTVEGTSNPNLYWYRQAAGRGLQLLFYSVGIGQISSEVPQNLSASRPQDRQFILSSKKLLLSDSGFYLCAWSVLNTEAFFGQGTRLTVV.

V and J are TRBV27 and TRBJ1-2; D uncertain. Germline V gene sequence: CDR1 MNHEY, CDR2 SMNVEV (reference sequence). The germline V and J ends were trimmed by 6 bases and 5 bases, with 13 bases remaining between them. This CDR3 spans 13 amino acids. The CDR3 DNA reads TGTGCCAGCAGCGTGACAAGTTCTTATGGCTACACCTTC. It specifies CASSVTSSYGYTF.

V usage is TRBV19 and J usage is TRBJ2-7; no reliable D call. Germline loops: CDR1 LNHDA, CDR2 SQIVND (reference sequence). Trimming pared 0 bases from V and 0 bases from J, leaving 9 bases between. This CDR3 comprises 15 residues. CDR3 bases: TGTGCCAGTAGTATAGATCCCGGCCGCTCCTACGAGCAGTACTTC. Protein product: CASSIDPGRSYEQYF.

The rearrangement joins TRBV5-1 to TRBJ2-5; 15 bases are shared with TRBD2. The germline gives CDR1 SGHRS, CDR2 YFSETQ. V was pared by 2 bases and J by 2 bases, with 13 bases of the junction left unmatched. The CDR3 contains 20 residues. The CDR3 sequence is CASSFRTSGGARVPQETQYF. CDR3 coding DNA: TGCGCCAGCAGCTTTAGGACTAGCGGGGGGGCCAGGGTCCCACAAGAGACCCAGTACTTC.

The J gene is TRBJ2-7, the V gene TRBV5-5; maybe TRBD1 (7 bases). The CDR3 covers 16 residues. Trimming cost V 4 bases and J 2 bases, with 19 bases left between them. CDR1 is SGHKS and CDR2 is YYEKEE in the germline V gene (reference sequence). CDR3 bases: TGTGCCAGCAGCGCTTCGGGGGACAGCCATACCTACGAGCAGTACTTC. This sequence encodes CASSASGDSHTYEQYF.

V gene TRBV29-1 combines with J gene TRBJ2-1; TRBD1 might be the D (6 bases). Trimming cost V 2 bases and J 0 bases, with 11 bases left between them. CDR1 is SQVTM, CDR2 ANQGSEA, per germline. CDR3 length: 15 amino acids. The CDR3: CSVEPQGHSYNEQFF. The DNA of the CDR3 is TGCAGCGTTGAACCACAGGGACACTCCTACAATGAGCAGTTCTTC.

The gene calls are TRBV4-3 and TRBJ2-2, with TRBD2 matching over 10 bases. The ends lost 1 base at V and 1 base at J; junction bases unmatched: 3. Germline V gene sequence: CDR1 LGHNA, CDR2 YSLEER. CDR3 length: 17 amino acids. For the CDR3, the DNA is TGCGCCAGCAGCCAAGCCGCTAGCGGGGGGAACACCGGGGAGCTGTTTTTT. Translated: CASSQAASGGNTGELFF.

This rearrangement joins TRBV6-1 to TRBJ2-1; D might be TRBD1 (5 bases). Trimming removed 0 bases from V and 8 bases from J, with 5 bases in between. The CDR3 runs 12 residues. CDR1 and CDR2 (germline): MNHNS, SASEGT. Written as DNA, the CDR3 is TGTGCCAGCAGTGAAGCGGGGCATGAGCAGTTCTTC. It yields the protein CASSEAGHEQFF.

This chain connects TRBV1 to TRBJ2-1; TRBD2, the table's D call, was not compared with the DNA. TRBV1 is designated a pseudogene. This CDR3 spans 18 amino acids. The chain's CDR3 is CTSSQDPPLAGLYNEQFF. In DNA form, the CDR3 reads TGCACCAGCAGCCAAGATCCCCCGCTAGCGGGCCTCTACAATGAGCAGTTCTTC.

The chain recombines TRBV30 with TRBJ2-7; D gene unclear. Germline CDR1 is GTSNPN and CDR2 is SVGIG (reference sequence). V dropped 1 base and J dropped 2 bases, with 6 bases sitting between them. The CDR3 has 12 residues. The CDR3 region is CAWSDQTYEQYF. The CDR3 coding sequence is TGTGCCTGGAGTGACCAAACCTACGAGCAGTACTTC. The variable domain in full, with the rest retrieved from reference TRBV30 and TRBJ2-7, is SQTIHQWPATLVQPVGSPLSLECTVEGTSNPNLYWYRQAAGRGLQLLFYSVGIGQISSEVPQNLSASRPQDRQFILSSKKLLLSDSGFYLCAWSDQTYEQYFGPGTRLTVT.

The J gene is TRBJ1-3, the V gene TRBV2, with D hard to call. The V end lost 7 bases, the J end lost 4 bases, and 5 bases lay between the germline ends. This CDR3 contains 11 residues. From germline, CDR1 is SNHLY and CDR2 FYNNEI. As DNA, the CDR3 is TGTGCCAGCATGCTGGGAAACACCATATATTTT. Translation: CASMLGNTIYF.

For the CDR3, the DNA is TGTGCCAGCAGTTCACTCCCCCTAGGCACAGATACGCAGTATTTT. This gives the protein CASSSLPLGTDTQYF. The chain uses TRBV7-6 and TRBJ2-3; no clear D gene. The CDR3 length is 15 residues. CDR1 and CDR2 from the germline V gene are SGHVS and FNYEAQ. Trimming removed 6 bases from V and 1 base from J, with 14 bases in between.

The CDR3 DNA reads as TGTGCCAGCAGCTTAGGCACGGGGGTCCTCTACGAGCAGTACTTC. It translates to CASSLGTGVLYEQYF. The V gene is TRBV7-2, the J gene TRBJ2-7; a possible D gene is TRBD2 (6 bases). The germline V and J ends were trimmed by 1 base and 3 bases, with 13 bases remaining between them. Germline V gene lookup returns CDR1 SGHTA and CDR2 FQGNSA. CDR3 length equals 15 residues. Full variable domain (rest looked up from reference TRBV7-2 and TRBJ2-7): GAGVSQSPSNKVTEKGKDVELRCDPISGHTALYWYRQSLGQGLEFLIYFQGNSAPDKSGLPSDRFSAERTGGSVSTLTIQRTQQEDSAVYLCASSLGTGVLYEQYFGPGTRLTVT.

The gene calls are TRBV21-1 and TRBJ2-2; the D call of TRBD2 is as the table states it, not checked on the DNA. TRBV21-1 counts as a pseudogene. The CDR3 runs 17 residues. In DNA form, the CDR3 reads TGTGCCAGCAGCGAATTAAAGTGGCGTCCGGGGTCCGGGGAGCTGTTTTTT. This translates into CASSELKWRPGSGELFF.

This clone occurred once. The chain combines TRBV15 with TRBJ2-1, with D unresolved. Germline V gives CDR1 LNHNV, CDR2 YYDKDF (reference sequence). The CDR3 sequence is 13 residues long. Trimming stripped 0 bases from V and 7 bases from J, with 7 bases between. This CDR3 is CATSREQHNEQFF. The DNA of the CDR3 is TGTGCCACCAGCAGAGAACAGCATAATGAGCAGTTCTTC. Full variable domain (missing parts from reference TRBV15 and TRBJ2-1): DAMVIQNPRYQVTQFGKPVTLSCSQTLNHNVMYWYQQKSSQAPKLLFHYYDKDFNNEADTPDNFQSRRPNTSFCFLDIRSPGLGDTAMYLCATSREQHNEQFFGPGTRLTVL.

The chain couples TRBV4-3 to TRBJ2-7; tentative D call: TRBD1 (6 bases). The germline gives CDR1 LGHNA, CDR2 YSLEER. Trimming cost V 0 bases and J 7 bases, with 22 bases left between them. The CDR3 sequence is 17 residues long. The CDR3 DNA sequence: TGCGCCAGCAGCCAAGATCGATTCGGGGACACCGCCTGGGAGCAGTACTTC. Its translation is CASSQDRFGDTAWEQYF.